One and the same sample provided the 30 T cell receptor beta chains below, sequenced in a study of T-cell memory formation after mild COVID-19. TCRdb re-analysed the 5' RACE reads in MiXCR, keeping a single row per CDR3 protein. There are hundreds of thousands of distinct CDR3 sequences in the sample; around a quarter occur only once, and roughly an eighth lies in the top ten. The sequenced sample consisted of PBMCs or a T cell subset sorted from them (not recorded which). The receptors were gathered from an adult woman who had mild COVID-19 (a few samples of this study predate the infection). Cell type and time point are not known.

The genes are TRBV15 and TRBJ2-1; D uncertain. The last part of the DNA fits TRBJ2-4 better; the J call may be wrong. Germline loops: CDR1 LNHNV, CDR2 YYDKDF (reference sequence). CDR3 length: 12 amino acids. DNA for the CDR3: TGTGCCACCAGGGACGCTCCAGGCATTCAGTACTTC. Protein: CATRDAPGIQYF.

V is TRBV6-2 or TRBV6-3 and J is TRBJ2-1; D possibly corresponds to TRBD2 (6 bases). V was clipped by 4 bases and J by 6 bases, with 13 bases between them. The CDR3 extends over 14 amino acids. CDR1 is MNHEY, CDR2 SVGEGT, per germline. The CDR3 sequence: CASSWAGWVNEQFF. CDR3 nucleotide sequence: TGTGCCAGCAGTTGGGCGGGATGGGTCAATGAGCAGTTCTTC.

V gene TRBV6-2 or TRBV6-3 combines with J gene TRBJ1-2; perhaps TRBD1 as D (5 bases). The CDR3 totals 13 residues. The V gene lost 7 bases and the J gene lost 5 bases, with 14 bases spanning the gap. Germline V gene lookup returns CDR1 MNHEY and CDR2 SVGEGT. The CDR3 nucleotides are TGTGCCAGCACCCCCTCGACAGCTTATGGCTACACCTTC. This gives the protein CASTPSTAYGYTF.

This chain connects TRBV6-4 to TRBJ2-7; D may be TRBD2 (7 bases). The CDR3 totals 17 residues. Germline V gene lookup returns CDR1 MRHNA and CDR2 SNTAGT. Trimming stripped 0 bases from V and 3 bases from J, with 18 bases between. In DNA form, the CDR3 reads TGTGCCAGCAGTGACTCGTTTTACAGGGAGGGAAGCTACGAGCAGTACTTC. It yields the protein CASSDSFYREGSYEQYF.

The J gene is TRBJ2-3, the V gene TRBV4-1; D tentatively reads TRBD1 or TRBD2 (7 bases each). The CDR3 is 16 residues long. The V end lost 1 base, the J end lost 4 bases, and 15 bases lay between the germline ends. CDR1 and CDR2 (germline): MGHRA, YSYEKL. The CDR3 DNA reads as TGCGCCAGCAGCCAAGTACCCGCAGGGGGGGCAGATACGCAGTATTTT. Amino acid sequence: CASSQVPAGGADTQYF.

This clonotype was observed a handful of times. The CDR3 region has the DNA TGTGCCAGCAGCCTTTTCCAGGGGGCGCGGAACACCGGGGAGCTGTTTTTT. Protein sequence: CASSLFQGARNTGELFF. J is TRBJ2-2 and V is TRBV7-2, with 8 nucleotides matching TRBD1. The V and J ends lost 5 bases and 1 base, in that order; junction bases with no gene match: 9. This CDR3 is built from 17 residues. Germline CDR1 reads SGHTA; CDR2 reads FQGNSA.

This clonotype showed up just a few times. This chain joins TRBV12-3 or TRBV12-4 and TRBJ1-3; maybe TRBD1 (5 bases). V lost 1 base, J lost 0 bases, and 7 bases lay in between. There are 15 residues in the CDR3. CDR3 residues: CASSLGGFSGNTIYF. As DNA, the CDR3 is TGTGCCAGCAGTTTAGGGGGCTTCTCTGGAAACACCATATATTTT.

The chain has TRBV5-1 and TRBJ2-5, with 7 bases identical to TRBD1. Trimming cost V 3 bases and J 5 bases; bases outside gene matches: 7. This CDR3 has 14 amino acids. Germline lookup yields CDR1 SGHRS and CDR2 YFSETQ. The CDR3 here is CASSYDRALETQYF. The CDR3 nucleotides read TGCGCCAGCAGCTACGACAGGGCTCTGGAGACCCAGTACTTC.

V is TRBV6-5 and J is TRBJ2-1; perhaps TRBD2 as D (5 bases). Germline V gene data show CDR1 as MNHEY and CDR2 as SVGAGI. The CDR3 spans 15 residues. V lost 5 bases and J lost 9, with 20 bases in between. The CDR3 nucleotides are TGTGCCAGCAGTCTACAAGGGCGGGTCCCAGGTGAGCAGTTCTTC. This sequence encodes CASSLQGRVPGEQFF.

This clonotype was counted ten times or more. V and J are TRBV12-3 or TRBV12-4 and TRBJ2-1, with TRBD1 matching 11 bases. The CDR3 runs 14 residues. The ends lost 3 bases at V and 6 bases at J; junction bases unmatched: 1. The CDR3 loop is CASSLDRGRNEQFF. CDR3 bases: TGTGCCAGCAGTTTGGACAGGGGGCGCAATGAGCAGTTCTTC.

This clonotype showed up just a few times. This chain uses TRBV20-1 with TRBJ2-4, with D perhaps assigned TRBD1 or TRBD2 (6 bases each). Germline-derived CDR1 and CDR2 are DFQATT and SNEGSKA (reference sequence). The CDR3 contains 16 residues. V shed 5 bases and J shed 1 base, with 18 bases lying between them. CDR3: CSAERVGGLAKNIQYF. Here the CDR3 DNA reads TGCAGTGCTGAGAGGGTGGGGGGCCTCGCCAAAAACATTCAGTACTTC.

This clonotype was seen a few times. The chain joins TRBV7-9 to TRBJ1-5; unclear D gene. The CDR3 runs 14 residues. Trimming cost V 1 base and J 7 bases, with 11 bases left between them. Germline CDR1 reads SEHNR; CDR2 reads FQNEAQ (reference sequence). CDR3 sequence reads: CASSLEGWAQPQHF. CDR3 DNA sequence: TGTGCCAGCAGCTTAGAAGGTTGGGCGCAGCCCCAGCATTTT. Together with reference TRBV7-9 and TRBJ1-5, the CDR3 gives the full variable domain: DTGVSQNPRHKITKRGQNVTFRCDPISEHNRLYWYRQTLGQGPEFLTYFQNEAQLEKSRLLSDRFSAERPKGSFSTLEIQRTEQGDSAMYLCASSLEGWAQPQHFGDGTRLSIL.

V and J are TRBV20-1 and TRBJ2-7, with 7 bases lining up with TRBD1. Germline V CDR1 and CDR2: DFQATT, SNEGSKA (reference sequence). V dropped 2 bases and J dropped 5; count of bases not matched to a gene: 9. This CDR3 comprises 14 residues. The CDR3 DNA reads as TGCAGTGCTAGAACGGACAGGAGAACTCACGAGCAGTACTTC. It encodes CSARTDRRTHEQYF.

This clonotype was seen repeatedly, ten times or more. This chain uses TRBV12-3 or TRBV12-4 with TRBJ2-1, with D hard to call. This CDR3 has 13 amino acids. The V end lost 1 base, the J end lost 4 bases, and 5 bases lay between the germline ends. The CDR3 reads CASSLESYNEQFF. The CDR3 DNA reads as TGTGCCAGCAGTTTAGAGTCTTACAATGAGCAGTTCTTC.

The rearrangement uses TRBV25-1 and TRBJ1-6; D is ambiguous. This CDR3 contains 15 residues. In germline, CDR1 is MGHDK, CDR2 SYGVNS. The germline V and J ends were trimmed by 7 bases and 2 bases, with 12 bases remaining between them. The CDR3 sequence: CASTPSGAYNSPLHF. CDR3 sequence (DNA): TGTGCCAGCACTCCCTCAGGCGCCTATAATTCACCCCTCCACTTT.

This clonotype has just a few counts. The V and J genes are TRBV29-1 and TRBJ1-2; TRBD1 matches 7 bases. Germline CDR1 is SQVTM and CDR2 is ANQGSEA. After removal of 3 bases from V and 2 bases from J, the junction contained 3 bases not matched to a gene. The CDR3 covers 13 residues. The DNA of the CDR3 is TGCAGCGTTGAGGAGGGGGCAAACTATGGCTACACCTTC. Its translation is CSVEEGANYGYTF.

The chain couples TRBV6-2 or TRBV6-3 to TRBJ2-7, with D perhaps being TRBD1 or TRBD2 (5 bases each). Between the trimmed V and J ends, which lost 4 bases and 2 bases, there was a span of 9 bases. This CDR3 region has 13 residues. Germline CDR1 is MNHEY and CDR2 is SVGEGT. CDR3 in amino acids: CASSWGITYEQYF. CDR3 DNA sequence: TGTGCCAGCAGTTGGGGGATCACCTACGAGCAGTACTTC.

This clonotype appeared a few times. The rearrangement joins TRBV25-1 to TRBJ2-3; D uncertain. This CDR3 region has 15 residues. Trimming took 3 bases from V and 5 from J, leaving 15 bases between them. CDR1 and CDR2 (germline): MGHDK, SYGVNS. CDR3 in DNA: TGTGCCAGCAGTGATCCTAGTGGGGTCGGAGATACGCAGTATTTT. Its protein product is CASSDPSGVGDTQYF.

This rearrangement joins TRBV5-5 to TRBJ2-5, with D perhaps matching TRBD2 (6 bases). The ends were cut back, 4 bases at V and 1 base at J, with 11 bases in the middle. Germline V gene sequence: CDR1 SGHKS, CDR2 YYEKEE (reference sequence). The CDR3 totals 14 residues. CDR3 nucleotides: TGTGCCAGCAGCACGGGGGAGGCCCAAGAGACCCAGTACTTC. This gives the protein CASSTGEAQETQYF. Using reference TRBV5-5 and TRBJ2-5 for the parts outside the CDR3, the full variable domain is DAGVTQSPTHLIKTRGQQVTLRCSPISGHKSVSWYQQVLGQGPQFIFQYYEKEERGRGNFPDRFSARQFPNYSSELNVNALLLGDSALYLCASSTGEAQETQYFGPGTRLLVL.

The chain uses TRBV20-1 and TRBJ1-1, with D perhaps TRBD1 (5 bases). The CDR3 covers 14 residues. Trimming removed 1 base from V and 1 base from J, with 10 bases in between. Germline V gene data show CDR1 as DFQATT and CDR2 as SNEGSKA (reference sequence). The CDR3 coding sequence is TGCAGTGCTAGAGTTGGGGGGAGGAACACTGAAGCTTTCTTT. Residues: CSARVGGRNTEAFF.

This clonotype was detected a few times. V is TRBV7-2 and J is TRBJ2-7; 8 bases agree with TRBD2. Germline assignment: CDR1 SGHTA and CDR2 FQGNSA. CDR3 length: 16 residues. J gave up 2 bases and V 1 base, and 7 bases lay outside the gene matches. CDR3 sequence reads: CASSLGAGGSPYEQYF. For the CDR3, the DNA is TGTGCCAGCAGCTTAGGGGCGGGAGGCTCCCCCTACGAGCAGTACTTC.

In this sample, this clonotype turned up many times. For the CDR3, the DNA is TGTGCCAGCAGTTTTAGCGGGATGAGCTCCTACAATGAGCAGTTCTTC. Amino acids: CASSFSGMSSYNEQFF. The chain joins TRBV7-2 to TRBJ2-1; 8 nucleotides match TRBD2. The CDR3 extends over 16 amino acids. In germline, CDR1 is SGHTA, CDR2 FQGNSA. With 6 bases clipped from V and 0 bases from J, the junction kept 7 bases outside the gene matches.

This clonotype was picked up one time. CDR3 DNA sequence: TGCAGTGCTTTACATCAGGGGGCCTATGGCTACACCTTC. Translated, it gives CSALHQGAYGYTF. The J gene is TRBJ1-2, the V gene TRBV20-1; 8 bases line up with TRBD1. The CDR3 runs to 13 residues. With V trimmed by 5 bases and J by 4 bases, 6 bases remained unmatched. Germline CDR1 DFQATT, CDR2 SNEGSKA (reference sequence).

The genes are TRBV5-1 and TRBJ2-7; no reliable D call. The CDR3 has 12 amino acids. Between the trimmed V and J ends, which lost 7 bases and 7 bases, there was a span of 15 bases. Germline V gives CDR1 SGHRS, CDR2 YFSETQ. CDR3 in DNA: TGCGCCAGCCGCTCGCCCCCCGGGGAGCAGTACTTC. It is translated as CASRSPPGEQYF.

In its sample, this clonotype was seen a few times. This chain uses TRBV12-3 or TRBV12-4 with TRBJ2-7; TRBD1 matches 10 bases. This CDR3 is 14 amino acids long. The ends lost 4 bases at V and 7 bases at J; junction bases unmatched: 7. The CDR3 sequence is CASSSRQGALEQYF. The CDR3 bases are TGTGCCAGCAGTTCACGACAGGGGGCGCTTGAGCAGTACTTC.

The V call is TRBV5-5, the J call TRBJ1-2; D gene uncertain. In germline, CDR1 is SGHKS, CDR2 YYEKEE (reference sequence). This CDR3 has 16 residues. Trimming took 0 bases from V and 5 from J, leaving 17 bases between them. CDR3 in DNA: TGTGCCAGCAGCTTGGACGTTTCGACACAGAAATATGGCTACACCTTC. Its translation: CASSLDVSTQKYGYTF.

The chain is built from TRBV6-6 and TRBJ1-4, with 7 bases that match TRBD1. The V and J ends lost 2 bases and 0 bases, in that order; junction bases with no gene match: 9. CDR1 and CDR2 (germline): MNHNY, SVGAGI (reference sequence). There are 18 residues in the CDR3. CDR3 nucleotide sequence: TGTGCCAGCAGTTACCGAACAGGGGAGCTTTCAACTAATGAAAAACTGTTTTTT. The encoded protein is CASSYRTGELSTNEKLFF.

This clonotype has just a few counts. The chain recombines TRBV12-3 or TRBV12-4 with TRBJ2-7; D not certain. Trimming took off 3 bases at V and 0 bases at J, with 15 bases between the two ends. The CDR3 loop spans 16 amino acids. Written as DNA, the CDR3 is TGTGCCAGCAGTTTTGGGCAGATGCAGAGCTCCTACGAGCAGTACTTC. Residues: CASSFGQMQSSYEQYF.

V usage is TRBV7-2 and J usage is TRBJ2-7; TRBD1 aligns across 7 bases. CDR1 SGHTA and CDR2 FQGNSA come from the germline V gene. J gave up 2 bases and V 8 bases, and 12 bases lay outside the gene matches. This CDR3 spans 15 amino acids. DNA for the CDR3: TGTGCCAGCCGCGACAGGGATAGTAACGCCTACGAGCAGTACTTC. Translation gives CASRDRDSNAYEQYF.

CDR3 sequence (DNA): TGTGCCACCAGTGATTCCTACCTCGCGGGAAGCACAGATACGCAGTATTTT. It specifies CATSDSYLAGSTDTQYF. This chain links TRBV24-1 with TRBJ2-3, with D tentatively TRBD2 (6 bases). CDR1 and CDR2 (germline): KGHDR, SFDVKD. There are 17 residues in the CDR3. Trimming took off 2 bases at V and 0 bases at J, with 14 bases between the two ends.